This is a list of T cell receptor beta chains from one sample in a study of blood T cell repertoires in COVID-19. Generated by immunoSEQ multiplex PCR, the TCRdb table keeps only in-frame clones and is missing some. In the table there are a few hundred thousand clones, around nine tenths of which are singletons. The material sequenced was peripheral blood. These receptor sequences come from a woman aged 70 to 79 with COVID-19, enrolled during active disease. The CDR3 runs from the conserved cysteine through the conserved F or W. The D gene is left open where the match is weak. Some rows have no size entry. The others give once, few or many, or a class for an expanded clone.

J: TRBJ1-2
size: -
D: TRBD1
V: TRBV30
DNA: TGTGCCTGGAGTAGACAGGGTTATGGCTACACCTTC
CDR3: CAWSRQGYGYTF

J: TRBJ1-1
size: -
D: -
V: TRBV20-1
DNA: TGCAGTGCCGAATCGACGGGTGAAGCTTTCTTT
CDR3: CSAESTGEAFF

J: TRBJ1-1
size: once
D: -
V: TRBV5-1
DNA: TGCGCCAGCAGCCCCCCCGGAAGGGGTGGGAACACTGAAGCTTTCTTT
CDR3: CASSPPGRGGNTEAFF

J: TRBJ2-7
size: -
D: -
V: TRBV9
DNA: TGTGCCAGCAGCGTAGGCCGGAGCTCCTACGAGCAGTACTTC
CDR3: CASSVGRSSYEQYF

J: TRBJ2-7
size: -
D: -
V: TRBV5-5
DNA: TGTGCCAGCAGCCTCGACTCCAGGGGATACTTCTACGAGCAGTACTTC
CDR3: CASSLDSRGYFYEQYF

J: TRBJ2-3
size: -
D: TRBD2
V: TRBV28
DNA: TGTGCCAGCAGTTTATTCGGCGGGAGTATCACAGATACGCAGTATTTT
CDR3: CASSLFGGSITDTQYF

J: TRBJ1-5
size: -
D: -
V: TRBV19
DNA: TGTGCCAGTAGTATAGGGACAGCGGGGAATCAGCCCCAGCATTTT
CDR3: CASSIGTAGNQPQHF

J: TRBJ2-5
size: few
D: -
V: TRBV2
DNA: TGTGCCAGCAGTGTGACTTACACAAACAGGGACTTC
CDR3: CASSVTYTNRDF

J: TRBJ1-1
size: -
D: TRBD1
V: TRBV29-1
DNA: TGCAGCATAACCGGGACAGGAGTTAGGGCTGAAGCTTTCTTT
CDR3: CSITGTGVRAEAFF

J: TRBJ2-5
size: -
D: -
V: TRBV11-3
DNA: TGTGCCAGCAGCTTGAGGACAGTCCAAGAGACCCAGTACTTC
CDR3: CASSLRTVQETQYF

J: TRBJ2-5
size: -
D: -
V: TRBV4-3
DNA: TGCGCCAGCAGCGTGTCTCACCCCAGTCAGACCCAGTACTTC
CDR3: CASSVSHPSQTQYF

J: TRBJ2-3
size: -
D: TRBD1
V: TRBV18
DNA: TGTGCCAGCTCACCCAGTCCCGGGACAGGGAATGGCCGCACAGATACGCAGTATTTT
CDR3: CASSPSPGTGNGRTDTQYF

J: TRBJ1-2
size: -
D: -
V: TRBV7-3
DNA: TGTGCCAGCAGCTTAACGGGGACACCAAACTATGGCTACACCTTC
CDR3: CASSLTGTPNYGYTF

J: TRBJ2-1
size: -
D: TRBD1
V: TRBV5-1
DNA: TGCGCCAGCAGCTTCACCAGGACAGGGGGGGATGAGCAGTTCTTC
CDR3: CASSFTRTGGDEQFF

J: TRBJ2-7
size: -
D: TRBD2
V: TRBV9
DNA: TGTGCCAGCAGCGTAGCGGTAGCGGGGGCTTACGAGCAGTACTTC
CDR3: CASSVAVAGAYEQYF

J: TRBJ1-3
size: once
D: -
V: TRBV7-2
DNA: TGTGCCAGCAGCTTAAGGGGGATCTCTGGAAACACCATATATTTT
CDR3: CASSLRGISGNTIYF

J: TRBJ2-7
size: -
D: TRBD2
V: TRBV4-1
DNA: TGCGCCAGCAGCCAACCGGGACTAGGGGTCTACGAGCAGTACTTC
CDR3: CASSQPGLGVYEQYF

J: TRBJ2-5
size: -
D: TRBD1
V: TRBV7-2
DNA: TGTGCCAGCAGCCCAGGGACAGGGGGAGAGACCCAGTACTTC
CDR3: CASSPGTGGETQYF

J: TRBJ1-1
size: -
D: -
V: TRBV9
DNA: TGTGCCAGCAGCCCTCGGGGAGGCACTGAAGCTTTCTTT
CDR3: CASSPRGGTEAFF

J: TRBJ1-4
size: once
D: -
V: TRBV2
DNA: TGTGCCAGCGGAATACGCAGGGAAAAACTGTTTTTT
CDR3: CASGIRREKLFF